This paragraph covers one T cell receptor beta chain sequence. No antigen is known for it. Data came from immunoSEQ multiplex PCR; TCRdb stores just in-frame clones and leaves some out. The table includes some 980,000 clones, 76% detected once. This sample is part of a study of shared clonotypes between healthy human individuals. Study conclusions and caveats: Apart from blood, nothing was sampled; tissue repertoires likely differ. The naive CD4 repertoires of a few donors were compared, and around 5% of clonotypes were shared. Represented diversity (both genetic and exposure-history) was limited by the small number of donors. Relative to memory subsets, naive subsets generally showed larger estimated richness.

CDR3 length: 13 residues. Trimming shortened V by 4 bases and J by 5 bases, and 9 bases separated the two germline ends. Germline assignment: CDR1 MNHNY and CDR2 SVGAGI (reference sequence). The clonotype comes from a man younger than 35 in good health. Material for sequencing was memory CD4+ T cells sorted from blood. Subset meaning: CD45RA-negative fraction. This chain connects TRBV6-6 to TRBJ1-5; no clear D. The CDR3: CASSSRSDQPQHF. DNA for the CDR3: TGTGCCAGCAGTTCCCGGAGCGATCAGCCCCAGCATTTT.